This TCR beta chain appears in the sequencing data of a study of neurological immune-mediated disorders (dated by TCRdb to about 2019). Study-level background: Using UMI-based sequencing, the study compared peripheral blood TCR-beta repertoires from patients with HTLV-I-associated myelopathy (HAM/TSP), patients with multiple sclerosis, and healthy controls. Longitudinal samples, technical triplicates and paired sorted CD4+ and CD8+ T-cell subsets, alongside PBMC samples, were included among the approximately 110 TCR-beta libraries. Longitudinal HAM/TSP and healthy donors had 3 time-points each (roughly 3-45 month intervals). The cohort included approximately 70 subjects: roughly 15 with HAM/TSP, about 34 with multiple sclerosis, and 20 healthy controls. Results the study describes overall, beyond this receptor: No identical CDR3 amino acid sequences were shared among expanded clones across subjects, suggesting private TCR-beta repertoires in all groups. TCR clonal expansion was highest in HAM/TSP patients and lowest in MS patients, with MS patients falling below even healthy controls.

The sample holds many counts of this clonotype. Its antigen remains undetermined. Base-call qualities are not available, and no considerably larger clone is one nucleotide away. Taken from cysteine to phenylalanine, the CDR3 has 15 residues. Of the read, only the CDR3 DNA is kept; its 45 bases are in frame from base 1. The germline V gene specifies KGHDR as CDR1 and SFDVKD as CDR2. The germline ends are 14 bases apart after V is trimmed by 9 bases and J by 0 bases. cDNA was synthesized by template-switch 5'RACE using a primer carrying a 10-nucleotide random unique molecular identifier by which each TCR transcript was tagged. Each sequencing run produced over 190 million TCR-beta sequences covering 15-18 subjects. The RNeasy kit was used for extraction of total RNA. TCR-beta VDJ regions were amplified with primers for the TCR constant region and the 5'RACE anchor, using the KAPA Real-time Library Amplification kit. Sample indexes and Illumina adaptors were added in a first PCR, and a second PCR then increased library yield. The roughly 650 bp TCR product was size-selected on a 2% E-gel SizeSelection system after Ampure bead purification. Before pooling, library quality was assessed on a Bioanalyzer, concentration was determined with Qubit, and library quantification was performed with the Kapa Library Quantification kit. An Illumina HiSeq 2500 was used to sequence the libraries paired-end at 2 x 150 bp. To increase sequence diversity, roughly 24-32% phiX was spiked into each library pool. On the authors' methods: The UMI-based MiGEC pipeline processed quality-filtered reads and removed over 90% of raw TCR sequences during error correction. VDJ genes were aligned to IMGT germline references, and each clonotype was defined by a unique CDR3 amino acid sequence together with V-J genes. VDJtools evaluated clonal expansion, Shannon diversity and CDR3 relatedness (CalcPairwiseDistances, ClusterSamples); CLCbio workbench built phylogenetic trees. Clones with at least 8 unique UMIs were defined as expanded, with this threshold being based on coefficient-of-variation modelling across technical triplicates. TCRdb trimmed the raw reads at Q25, called clones with MiXCR and kept productive beta chains. Each CDR3 protein gets just one entry, which takes the most common genes and DNA from the rows behind it. TCRdb's processing, not the study's, gives the V and J calls here. This sample comprises about 49,000 distinct CDR3 sequences, 8% to 10% of them detected only once. The ten most abundant clones make up more than 1.5% of the sample.

The sample's time point label, in plain terms: longitudinal time-point 1 (baseline). The healthy controls were volunteers from a blood bank in Maryland, USA. For unsorted PBMC libraries, 2 million PBMCs were used after storage in RNAlater at -80 degrees C until RNA extraction. PBMCs were separated from peripheral blood using Ficoll-Hypaque density gradient centrifugation and then cryopreserved in liquid nitrogen. The chain is made from TRBV24-1 and TRBJ1-5, with TRBD1 perhaps the D gene, on 6 matching bases. The clonotype was recovered from a woman between 40 and 55 years old in good health. Sequencing input: PBMCs. In nucleotides, the sequence is TGTGCCACCTCCGAGGGGACATATAGCAATCAGCCCCAGCATTTT. Translated, it reads CATSEGTYSNQPQHF.